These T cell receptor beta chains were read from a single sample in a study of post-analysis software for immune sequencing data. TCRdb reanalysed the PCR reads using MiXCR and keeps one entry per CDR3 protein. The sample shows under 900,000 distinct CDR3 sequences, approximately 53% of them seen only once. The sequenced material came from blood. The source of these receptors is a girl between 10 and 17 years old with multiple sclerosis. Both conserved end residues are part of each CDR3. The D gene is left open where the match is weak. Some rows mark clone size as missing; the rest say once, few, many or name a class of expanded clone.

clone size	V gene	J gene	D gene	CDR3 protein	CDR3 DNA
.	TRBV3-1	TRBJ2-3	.	CASSQGLAGSDTQYF	TGTGCCAGCAGCCAAGGGTTAGCCGGTTCAGATACGCAGTATTTT
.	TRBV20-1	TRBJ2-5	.	CSGFGGAFQETQYF	TGCAGTGGGTTCGGAGGAGCATTTCAAGAGACCCAGTACTTC
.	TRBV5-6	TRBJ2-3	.	CASSFVRRTDTQYF	TGTGCCAGCAGCTTCGTTAGAAGGACAGATACGCAGTATTTT
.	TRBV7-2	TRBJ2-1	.	CASSYTGTAPIDEQFF	TGTGCCAGCAGCTACACCGGGACTGCTCCCATCGATGAGCAGTTCTTC
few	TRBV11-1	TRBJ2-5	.	CASSFRRGPQETQYF	TGTGCCAGCAGCTTCAGGAGAGGACCCCAAGAGACCCAGTACTTC
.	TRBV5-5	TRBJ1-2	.	CASSLAGRVYGYTF	TGTGCCAGCAGCCTGGCTGGACGTGTCTATGGCTACACCTTC
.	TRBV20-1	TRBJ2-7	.	CSARGGVENEQYF	TGCAGTGCTAGAGGAGGGGTGGAAAACGAGCAGTACTTC
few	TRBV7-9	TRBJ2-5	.	CASSDRTVPRKYQETQYF	TGTGCCAGCAGCGATCGGACAGTTCCTAGAAAGTACCAAGAGACCCAGTACTTC
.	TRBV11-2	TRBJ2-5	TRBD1	CASSFPGQGGTQYF	TGTGCCAGCAGCTTTCCGGGACAGGGTGGGACCCAGTACTTC
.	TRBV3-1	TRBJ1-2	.	CASSQGSPVSSTF	TGTGCCAGCAGCCAAGGCTCCCCGGTGTCATCCACCTTC
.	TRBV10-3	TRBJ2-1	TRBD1	CAISEPDRDDEQFF	TGTGCCATCAGTGAGCCAGACAGGGACGATGAGCAGTTCTTC
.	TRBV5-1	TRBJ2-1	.	CASSLEQGVRQFF	TGCGCCAGCAGCTTGGAACAGGGAGTAAGGCAGTTCTTC
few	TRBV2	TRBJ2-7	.	CASSVQDKQYF	TGTGCCAGCAGTGTTCAGGACAAGCAGTACTTC
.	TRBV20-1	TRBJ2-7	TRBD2	CSARLAGVLEQYF	TGCAGTGCCCGACTAGCGGGAGTTCTCGAGCAGTACTTC
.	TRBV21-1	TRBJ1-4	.	CASSRCPTGLYEKLFF	TGTGCCAGCAGCAGATGCCCGACAGGGCTCTATGAAAAACTGTTTTTT